Listed below are T cell receptor beta chains from one sample, sequenced in a study of T cell responses to AZD1222 COVID-19 vaccine. Profiled with immunoSEQ multiplex PCR; TCRdb holds only in-frame clones, not every one. The data contain about 110,000 clones, about nine tenths of them singletons. Sequenced here: peripheral blood, sampled 28 days after the second AZD1222 dose. The receptors derive from an adult who received the AZD1222 COVID-19 vaccine. CDR3s include the opening cysteine and the closing phenylalanine or tryptophan. A D gene is named only where the DNA matches it firmly. Size tells how often a clone was seen (once, few, many) or the class of an expanded clone, and some rows leave it out.

NA	TRBV27	TRBJ1-1	few	CASKTTGITEAFF	TGTGCCAGCAAAACTACAGGTATAACTGAAGCTTTCTTT
TRBD2	TRBV24-1	TRBJ2-3	NA	CATSARTSGTTDTQYF	TGTGCCACCAGTGCCCGAACTAGCGGCACCACAGATACGCAGTATTTT
NA	TRBV9	TRBJ1-2	few	CASSVDGGRGYTF	TGTGCCAGCAGCGTAGATGGAGGAAGGGGCTACACCTTC
TRBD2	TRBV6-5	TRBJ2-3	few	CASSQTSGGADTQYF	TGTGCCAGCAGTCAGACTAGCGGGGGGGCAGATACGCAGTATTTT
TRBD1	TRBV6-2/TRBV6-3	TRBJ1-5	few	CASSKTGNRPQHF	TGTGCCAGCAGCAAGACAGGGAATCGACCCCAGCATTTT
TRBD1	TRBV11-2	TRBJ2-7	NA	CASSRGQPSYEQYF	TGTGCCAGCAGCCGGGGACAGCCCTCCTACGAGCAGTACTTC
NA	TRBV7-6	TRBJ2-1	NA	CASSWVGGTYNEQFF	TGTGCTAGCAGCTGGGTGGGGGGAACCTACAATGAGCAGTTCTTC
NA	TRBV19	TRBJ2-7	NA	CASRSEGTGEQYF	TGTGCCAGTAGGAGTGAGGGAACGGGCGAGCAGTACTTC
TRBD2	TRBV4-3	TRBJ2-7	NA	CASSQDLAGGGLSYEQYF	TGCGCCAGCAGCCAAGATCTAGCGGGGGGCGGACTCTCTTACGAGCAGTACTTC
TRBD1	TRBV27	TRBJ1-2	NA	CASSSQGGYGYTF	TGTGCCAGCAGTTCACAGGGGGGCTATGGCTACACCTTC
NA	TRBV2	TRBJ2-5	NA	CASGEGQPPAQETQYF	TGTGCCAGCGGGGAAGGACAGCCCCCGGCCCAAGAGACCCAGTACTTC